The 13 T cell receptor beta chains below were found in one sample sequenced in a study of tumor-infiltrating lymphocytes in primary liver carcinoma. A primer in the constant region served to generate TCR beta cDNA from roughly 520 ng of total RNA. Three-round nested multiplex PCR performed with slightly modified ARM-PCR produced the TCR beta libraries. Each of the first two PCR rounds ran approximately 9 cycles with TRBV1-TRBV30 forward and C-beta reverse primers. TCRdb re-called the multiplex PCR reads through MiXCR, storing one row per CDR3 protein. The data contain some 95,000 distinct CDR3 sequences, 65% to 70% of them singletons. Co-extraction of both nucleic acids (RNA and DNA) used roughly 18-32 mg of unsorted bulk tissue. Input material: tumor-adjacent normal liver tissue. Receptors originate from a man in his forties with primary liver carcinoma and hepatitis B virus infection.

This clonotype was counted between two and nine times. The chain joins TRBV28 to TRBJ1-5; TRBD1 is a possible D gene (6 bases). The V and J ends lost 5 bases and 3 bases respectively, with 23 bases between them. In germline, CDR1 is MDHEN, CDR2 SYDVKM. The CDR3 has 18 amino acids. The CDR3 region has the DNA TGTGCCAGCAGTCCCCGGACAGCGGGGGATATGGTCAATCAGCCCCAGCATTTT. It translates to CASSPRTAGDMVNQPQHF.

As regards this clonotype: The missing conserved phenylalanine or tryptophan at the end of this CDR3 makes a read error likely. CDR3 DNA sequence: TGTGCCAGCAGCTCAAGGAGGGGGACCACTAATTCAGCCCTCCACTTG. This codes for CASSSRRGTTNSALHL. The chain recombines TRBV11-2 with TRBJ1-6, with D possibly TRBD1 on 6 matching bases. The length of the CDR3 is 16 residues. Germline CDR1 is SGHAT and CDR2 is FQNNGV.

About this clonotype itself: At one end, the junction sequence differs from germline, possibly due to a read error. The chain is built from TRBV29-1 and TRBJ2-3, with 10 bases identical to TRBD1. CDR1 SQVTM and CDR2 ANQGSEA come from the germline V gene. The CDR3 has 16 amino acids. The CDR3 here is CSVEPRDRGVADTQYF. The DNA for the CDR3 is TGCAGCGTTGAACCCCGGGACAGGGGAGTTGCAGACACGCAGTATTTT.

This clonotype was seen once. Its ends do not fully match the called genes, so a read error is possible. V and J are TRBV11-2 and TRBJ2-2; maybe TRBD1 (7 bases). This CDR3 contains 15 residues. The germline V gene encodes CDR1 SGHAT and CDR2 FQNNGV. CDR3 bases: TGTGCCAGTAGCCGAGGGGGCTTGAACACCGGGGGGCTGTTTTTT. It is translated as CASSRGGLNTGGLFF.

Remarks on this clonotype: Mismatch with germline at one junction end may stem from a read error. The rearrangement joins TRBV11-1 to TRBJ2-3, with unresolved D. Germline CDR1 and CDR2: SGHAT and FQDESV (reference sequence). The CDR3 runs 14 residues. CDR3 sequence (DNA): TGTGCCAGCAGCTTATCTCCCCTAACGGATACGCACTATTTT. Translated, it gives CASSLSPLTDTHYF. Full variable domain (outside the CDR3, taken from reference TRBV11-1 and TRBJ2-3): EAEVAQSPRYKITEKSQAVAFWCDPISGHATLYWYRQILGQGPELLVQFQDESVVDDSQLPKDRFSAERLKGVDSTLKIQPAELGDSAMYLCASSLSPLTDTHYFGPGTRLTVL.

Remarks on this clonotype: This may stem from a read error, because a much larger clone lies one nucleotide away. This chain connects TRBV5-4 to TRBJ2-1; 8 bases are shared with TRBD1. CDR3 length equals 15 residues. Germline CDR1 reads SGHNT; CDR2 reads YYREEE (reference sequence). The CDR3 nucleotides read TGTGCCATCAGCTTGGACAGGGCCGCCTACAATGAGCAGTTCTTC. Translated, it gives CAISLDRAAYNEQFF.

In regard to this clonotype: The junction departs from the called germline gene at one end, perhaps through a read error. The chain uses TRBV11-1 and TRBJ2-1; 14 bases are shared with TRBD2. The CDR3 is 17 residues long. Germline lookup yields CDR1 SGHAT and CDR2 FQDESV (reference sequence). The CDR3 region has the DNA TGTGTCGGCAGCCTGGGACTAGCGGGAGAAGTTGACAATGAGCAGTTATTC. Protein: CVGSLGLAGEVDNEQLF.

Ten or more counts support this clonotype. V is TRBV5-1 and J is TRBJ2-3; D is perhaps TRBD1 or TRBD2 (5 bases each). With 5 bases removed from V and 6 bases from J, the gap between germline ends came to 10 bases. The CDR3 totals 12 residues. Germline-derived CDR1 and CDR2 are SGHRS and YFSETQ. The CDR3 DNA sequence: TGCGCCAGCAGAAGAGAGGGGGATACGCAGTATTTT. It encodes CASRREGDTQYF.

Regarding this clonotype: One end of the junction does not line up with germline, which may come from a read error. In DNA, the CDR3 is TGCGCCAGTAGCCCAGAGGCGGGGATAAGCACAGATATGCAGTATTTT. Encoded protein: CASSPEAGISTDMQYF. This chain uses TRBV4-1 with TRBJ2-3; weak D call: TRBD2 (6 bases). There are 16 residues in the CDR3. The germline V gene encodes CDR1 MGHRA and CDR2 YSYEKL.

Remarks on this clonotype: At one of its ends the junction is not consistent with the germline gene, which may arise from a read error. This chain uses TRBV6-6 with TRBJ2-7; either TRBD1 or TRBD2 may supply D (5 bases each). Per the germline V gene, CDR1 is MNHNY and CDR2 is SVGAGI (reference sequence). This CDR3 has 14 amino acids. The CDR3 region has the DNA TGTACCAGCAGTGCTTCCGGGGCACAGGATGAGCAGTACTTC. Protein product: CTSSASGAQDEQYF.

V is TRBV29-1 and J is TRBJ2-6; TRBD2 is a possible D gene (6 bases). V gave up 8 bases and J gave up 3 bases, with 23 bases separating them. This CDR3 region has 17 residues. Germline V lookup: CDR1 SQVTM, CDR2 ANQGSEA. The CDR3 here is CSIKGLGDRFGANVLTF. CDR3 nucleotide sequence: TGCAGCATAAAGGGACTGGGGGATCGATTTGGGGCCAACGTCCTGACTTTC.

This clonotype was seen at least ten times. The chain recombines TRBV28 with TRBJ2-1, with 8 bases aligning to TRBD2. This CDR3 contains 15 residues. V lost 5 bases and J lost 8; bases outside the gene matches: 11. Germline-derived CDR1 and CDR2 are MDHEN and SYDVKM. The CDR3 reads CASSPAGAGSDEQFF. As DNA, the CDR3 is TGTGCCAGCAGTCCAGCGGGAGCCGGAAGCGATGAGCAGTTCTTC.

On this clonotype: Mismatch with germline at one junction end may stem from a read error. The rearrangement uses TRBV7-8 and TRBJ1-2, with TRBD1 identical over 9 bases. The germline gives CDR1 SGHVS, CDR2 FQNEAQ. The CDR3 totals 15 residues. This chain's CDR3 is CASSPWTGVNYGCTF. The CDR3 nucleotides read TGTGCCAGCAGCCCTTGGACAGGGGTGAACTATGGCTGCACCTTC. Using reference TRBV7-8 and TRBJ1-2 for the parts outside the CDR3, the full variable domain is GAGVSQSPRYKVAKRGQDVALRCDPISGHVSLFWYQQALGQGPEFLTYFQNEAQLDKSGLPSDRFFAERPEGSVSTLKIQRTQQEDSAVYLCASSPWTGVNYGCTFGSGTRLTVV.